The 20 T cell receptor beta chains below were found in one sample sequenced in a study of immune heterogeneity within non-small cell lung tumors. Each sample used about 650 ng of genomic DNA from bulk tumor tissue. Multiple biopsies spaced far apart were taken from each primary tumor during surgery. It was patients with untreated, newly diagnosed non-small cell lung cancer who underwent curative surgery. CDR3 of TCR beta was amplified by multiplex PCR that used 32 V and 13 J primers. Each CDR3 protein gets one entry after TCRdb re-called the multiplex PCR reads with MiXCR. The table has some 10,000 distinct CDR3 sequences, 27% seen once; the top ten hold 10% to 15%. Material: lung tumor tissue. These receptors came from a man aged 45-65 years with non-small cell lung cancer.

By sample fraction, this clonotype is medium-sized. The CDR3: CAWRGLAGGRNEQFF. The CDR3 coding sequence is TGTGCCTGGAGGGGACTAGCGGGGGGGCGCAATGAGCAGTTCTTC. The chain couples TRBV30 to TRBJ2-1, with 16 bases aligning to TRBD2. Per the germline V gene, CDR1 is GTSNPN and CDR2 is SVGIG (reference sequence). J gave up 6 bases and V 3 bases, and 2 bases lay outside the gene matches. The CDR3 runs 15 residues.

This clonotype has more than one count but fewer than ten. The chain uses TRBV19 and TRBJ2-6; the D is unclear. This CDR3 is built from 15 residues. The germline CDR1 and CDR2 sequences are LNHDA and SQIVND (reference sequence). The germline V and J ends were trimmed by 3 bases and 0 bases, with 6 bases remaining between them. The CDR3 nucleotides read TGTGCCAGTAGTATTCGGAGCTCTGGGGCCAACGTCCTGACTTTC. Residues: CASSIRSSGANVLTF.

This chain joins TRBV12-3 or TRBV12-4 and TRBJ2-7; 8 bases map to TRBD1. The J segment lost 5 bases and the V segment lost 7 bases, leaving 10 bases of the junction unmatched. The CDR3 loop spans 14 amino acids. CDR3 sequence reads: CASTPGTGSHEQYF. DNA of the CDR3: TGTGCCAGCACACCCGGGACAGGATCCCACGAGCAGTACTTC.

Remarks on this clonotype: With a much larger clone just one base away, this may be a read error. The chain uses TRBV30 and TRBJ2-2, with 7 bases that match TRBD2. V lost 4 bases, J lost 9 bases, and 17 bases stayed unmatched. The germline CDR1 and CDR2 sequences are GTSNPN and SVGIG (reference sequence). The CDR3 extends over 16 amino acids. CDR3 in amino acids: CAWIAGTRRERRELFF. The CDR3 DNA sequence: TGTGCCTGGATAGCGGGCACACGAAGGGAACGCCGGGAGCTGTTTTTT.

This clonotype was detected only a few times. This chain connects TRBV20-1 to TRBJ2-2; tentative D call: TRBD1 (8 bases). With 3 bases removed from V and 2 bases from J, the gap between germline ends came to 19 bases. The germline gives CDR1 DFQATT, CDR2 SNEGSKA (reference sequence). CDR3 length: 17 amino acids. CDR3 loop: CSARGGAPGGNTGELFF. DNA of the CDR3: TGCAGTGCTAGGGGGGGGGCGCCAGGGGGCAACACCGGGGAGCTGTTTTTT.

Within the sample, this clonotype is medium-sized. The chain couples TRBV12-3 or TRBV12-4 to TRBJ1-1, with a tentative D call TRBD1 (6 bases). Trimming removed 1 base from V and 0 bases from J, with 15 bases in between. This CDR3 spans 17 amino acids. CDR3 residues: CASSLVRTATLNTEAFF. CDR3 bases: TGTGCCAGCAGTTTAGTCCGGACAGCTACCTTGAACACTGAAGCTTTCTTT.

This clonotype has more than one count but fewer than ten. This chain uses TRBV18 with TRBJ1-1; D is possibly TRBD1 (6 bases). The germline gives CDR1 KGHSH, CDR2 LQKENI. The V end was cut by 1 base, the J end by 1 base, with 13 bases between. This CDR3 spans 16 amino acids. The CDR3: CASSPRGARTNTEAFF. The CDR3 DNA sequence: TGTGCCAGCTCACCACGGGGGGCTCGGACGAACACTGAAGCTTTCTTT.

This clonotype occurred many times. The chain recombines TRBV28 with TRBJ2-6; no clear D. Germline CDR1 reads MDHEN; CDR2 reads SYDVKM. Trimming left V 3 bases short and J 3 bases short, with 9 bases between. CDR3 length equals 15 residues. The CDR3 DNA sequence: TGTGCCAGCAGTTTGCCGCTGGGTGGGGCCAACGTCCTGACTTTC. It specifies CASSLPLGGANVLTF.

This chain joins TRBV19 and TRBJ2-5; TRBD2 agrees at 7 bases. The germline gives CDR1 LNHDA, CDR2 SQIVND (reference sequence). J lost 2 bases, V lost 4 bases, and 7 bases had no gene match. The CDR3 consists of 15 residues. The CDR3 reads CASSSGGDGQETQYF. The CDR3 bases are TGTGCCAGTAGTAGTGGGGGGGACGGACAAGAGACCCAGTACTTC.

This clonotype was counted many times. The chain couples TRBV7-3 to TRBJ2-1; D perhaps matches TRBD2 (5 bases). Germline loops: CDR1 SGHTA, CDR2 FQGTGA. Trimming took off 0 bases at V and 8 bases at J, with 14 bases between the two ends. The CDR3 spans 15 residues. The CDR3 spells CASSLTGPPGDEQFF. In nucleotides, the CDR3 is TGTGCCAGCAGCTTAACCGGACCCCCCGGGGATGAGCAGTTCTTC.

Comment on this clonotype: A much bigger clone sits one base away, suggesting this may be a read error. This sequence joins TRBV5-1 and TRBJ2-2; 7 bases line up with TRBD1. From germline, CDR1 is SGHRS and CDR2 YFSETQ. The CDR3 totals 15 residues. J lost 4 bases, V lost 3 bases, and 6 bases had no gene match. This CDR3 is CASSSGTVVTGELFF. Here the CDR3 DNA reads TGCGCCAGCAGCTCCGGGACAGTGGTCACCGGGGAGCTGTTTTTT.

This clonotype is a singleton in its sample. A read error may explain this, as a much larger clone is one base away. This chain uses TRBV27 with TRBJ2-7, with D possibly called TRBD1 or TRBD2 (5 bases each). Looked up from germline, CDR1 is MNHEY and CDR2 is SMNVEV (reference sequence). This CDR3 region has 15 residues. Between the trimmed V and J ends, which lost 3 bases and 0 bases, there was a span of 12 bases. The DNA for the CDR3 is TGTGCCAGCAGTTTTCAGGACGGGACCTCCTACGAGCAGTACTTC. Protein sequence: CASSFQDGTSYEQYF.

As regards this clonotype: A much bigger clone sits one base away, suggesting this may be a read error. The rearrangement joins TRBV10-1 to TRBJ1-2, with D maybe TRBD1 (6 bases). This CDR3 region has 13 residues. Germline loops: CDR1 WNHNN, CDR2 SYGVQD (reference sequence). The CDR3 region is CASSETGTYGFTF. CDR3 bases: TGCGCCAGCAGTGAGACAGGGACCTATGGCTTCACCTTC.

This clonotype came up many times. The chain has TRBV20-1 and TRBJ1-5; D perhaps matches TRBD1 (5 bases). Deletions cut 3 bases from V and 4 bases from J, with 10 bases between. This CDR3 has 13 amino acids. The germline CDR1 and CDR2 sequences are DFQATT and SNEGSKA (reference sequence). DNA of the CDR3: TGCAGTGCTAGGGGCAGGGAGAATCAGCCCCAGCATTTT. Its translation: CSARGRENQPQHF.

Only a few counts were recorded for this clonotype. The V and J genes are TRBV11-2 and TRBJ1-2; no clear D. V was clipped by 5 bases and J by 4 bases, with 8 bases between them. This CDR3 comprises 12 residues. In germline, CDR1 is SGHAT, CDR2 FQNNGV. CDR3 sequence (DNA): TGTGCCAGCAGCACCGCGTCCTATGGCTACACCTTC. Protein product: CASSTASYGYTF. The full variable domain, its missing parts supplied by reference TRBV11-2 and TRBJ1-2, is EAGVAQSPRYKIIEKRQSVAFWCNPISGHATLYWYQQILGQGPKLLIQFQNNGVVDDSQLPKDRFSAERLKGVDSTLKIQPAKLEDSAVYLCASSTASYGYTFGSGTRLTVV.

To note about this clonotype: This may stem from a read error, because a much larger clone lies one nucleotide away. The chain couples TRBV10-2 to TRBJ2-7, with D possibly called TRBD1 or TRBD2 (6 bases each). The V gene lost 0 bases and the J gene lost 11 bases, with 14 bases spanning the gap. Germline-derived CDR1 and CDR2 are WSHSY and SAAADI. The CDR3 is 13 residues long. In nucleotides, the CDR3 is TGCGCCAGCAGTGAGTCCCAGCGAGGGGGGAAGTACTTC. This codes for CASSESQRGGKYF.

The CDR3 DNA is TGTGCCTGGAGTTTTACGAATTCACCCCTCCACTTT. Amino acids: CAWSFTNSPLHF. The chain combines TRBV30 with TRBJ1-6, with D uncertain. The V end lost 2 bases, the J end lost 7 bases, and 6 bases lay between the germline ends. This CDR3 region has 12 residues. Per the germline V gene, CDR1 is GTSNPN and CDR2 is SVGIG (reference sequence).

By sample fraction, this clonotype is medium-sized. This sequence joins TRBV6-1 and TRBJ2-7; D is perhaps TRBD1 (8 bases). Germline V gene sequence: CDR1 MNHNS, CDR2 SASEGT. Deletions cut 7 bases from V and 6 bases from J, with 13 bases between. The CDR3 extends over 12 amino acids. CDR3 region: CASTTGGAEQYF. The DNA of the CDR3 is TGTGCCAGCACTACAGGGGGGGCCGAGCAGTACTTC.

The chain has TRBV30 and TRBJ1-6; tentative D call: TRBD1 (6 bases). CDR3 length equals 19 residues. CDR1 and CDR2 from the germline V gene are GTSNPN and SVGIG (reference sequence). The V and J ends lost 0 bases and 5 bases respectively, with 23 bases between them. CDR3 sequence: CAWSVALSGTRGNNSPLHF. The CDR3 coding sequence is TGTGCCTGGAGTGTAGCCCTCAGCGGGACACGGGGGAATAATTCACCCCTCCACTTT.

This clonotype is medium-sized (0.01 to 0.1%). Relative to the germline gene, one junction end is altered; a read error may explain this. The chain combines TRBV19 with TRBJ2-2; D unclear. CDR1 is LNHDA and CDR2 is SQIVND in the germline V gene (reference sequence). The CDR3 spans 14 residues. DNA of the CDR3: TGTGCCAGTAGTATAGATCGGAACTCCGGGGAGCTGTTTTTT. Amino acid sequence: CASSIDRNSGELFF.